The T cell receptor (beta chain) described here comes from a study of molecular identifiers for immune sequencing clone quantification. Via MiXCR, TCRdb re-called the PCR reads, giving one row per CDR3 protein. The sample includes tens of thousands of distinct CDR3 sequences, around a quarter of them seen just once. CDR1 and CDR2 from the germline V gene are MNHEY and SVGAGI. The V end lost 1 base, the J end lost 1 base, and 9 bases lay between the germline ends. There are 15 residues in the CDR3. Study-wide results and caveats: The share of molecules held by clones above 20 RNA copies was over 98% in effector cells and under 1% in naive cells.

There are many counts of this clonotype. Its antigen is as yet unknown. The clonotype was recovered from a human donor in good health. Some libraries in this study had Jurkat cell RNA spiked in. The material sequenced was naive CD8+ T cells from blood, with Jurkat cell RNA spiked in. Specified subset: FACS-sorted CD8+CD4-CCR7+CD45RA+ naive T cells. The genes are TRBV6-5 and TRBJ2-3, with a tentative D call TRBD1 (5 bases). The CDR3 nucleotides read TGTGCCAGCAGTTACTTGTCGACAGGCACAGATACGCAGTATTTT. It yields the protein CASSYLSTGTDTQYF.